These 18 T cell receptor beta chains were all obtained from the same sample, sequenced in a study of cytomegalovirus exposure and HLA in healthy donors. The PCR contained 60 Vbeta and 13 Jbeta primers. This table comes from immunoSEQ multiplex PCR, and its TCRdb copy is limited to in-frame clones, with some not included. The table lists roughly 120,000 clones, roughly 73% of them singletons. Sequencing used PBMCs. The receptors derive from a woman in her twenties or thirties in good health and CMV-seronegative.

The CDR3 bases are TGTGCCAGCAGCCAAGCGGTTCGACTAGCGGGGGGGCGGACCGGGGAGCTGTTTTTT. This gives the protein CASSQAVRLAGGRTGELFF. This chain uses TRBV4-2 with TRBJ2-2, with 14 bases aligning to TRBD2. V lost 1 base, J lost 5 bases, and 9 bases stayed unmatched. Looked up from germline, CDR1 is LGHNA and CDR2 is YNFKEQ. The length of the CDR3 is 19 residues.

The chain is built from TRBV15 and TRBJ2-3; 10 bases fit TRBD2. Germline V gene sequence: CDR1 LNHNV, CDR2 YYDKDF (reference sequence). The CDR3 sequence is 15 residues long. The V segment lost 8 bases and the J segment 5 bases; nucleotides outside the gene matches: 10. CDR3 sequence (DNA): TGTGCCACCTCAGAAAGCGGGGGGGCCTTAGATACGCAGTATTTT. Translation: CATSESGGALDTQYF.

The chain links TRBV4-3 to TRBJ1-1; no clear D. The CDR3 has 16 amino acids. Germline lookup yields CDR1 LGHNA and CDR2 YSLEER. Trimming left V 1 base short and J 5 bases short, with 17 bases between. CDR3 protein: CASSQVGGGRGTEAFF. The CDR3, as DNA: TGCGCCAGCAGCCAAGTGGGAGGAGGGCGCGGTACTGAAGCTTTCTTT.

This chain links TRBV19 with TRBJ2-1, with 8 bases lining up with TRBD2. Germline CDR1 LNHDA, CDR2 SQIVND (reference sequence). J was trimmed by 0 bases and V by 4 bases; bases with no gene match: 5. This CDR3 spans 16 amino acids. Written as DNA, the CDR3 is TGTGCCAGTAGTAAACCTAGCGGGTCCTCCTACAATGAGCAGTTCTTC. Protein product: CASSKPSGSSYNEQFF. The full variable domain, rest sourced from reference TRBV19 and TRBJ2-1, is DGGITQSPKYLFRKEGQNVTLSCEQNLNHDAMYWYRQDPGQGLRLIYYSQIVNDFQKGDIAEGYSVSREKKESFPLTVTSAQKNPTAFYLCASSKPSGSSYNEQFFGPGTRLTVL.

DNA of the CDR3: TGTGCCAGCTCACCACAGGTCAGGGCAGAAAGCGGGGAGCTGTTTTTT. It codes for CASSPQVRAESGELFF. This chain connects TRBV18 to TRBJ2-2, with a tentative D call TRBD1 (5 bases). V dropped 1 base and J dropped 7 bases, with 16 bases sitting between them. The CDR3 is 16 amino acids. Germline lookup yields CDR1 KGHSH and CDR2 LQKENI.

This clone was seen only once. The V call is TRBV7-3, the J call TRBJ2-2, with D tentatively TRBD2 (7 bases). With 5 bases removed from V and 6 bases from J, the gap between germline ends came to 13 bases. The CDR3 spans 14 residues. Germline loops: CDR1 SGHTA, CDR2 FQGTGA. The CDR3 DNA reads TGTGCCAGCAGCCCCGGGGGGCTCGCCGGGGAGCTGTTTTTT. Translated: CASSPGGLAGELFF.

The rearrangement joins TRBV7-2 to TRBJ1-2, with 8 positions matching TRBD1. CDR1 is SGHTA, CDR2 FQGNSA, per germline. This CDR3 is 13 amino acids long. V gave up 6 bases and J gave up 2 bases; unmatched junction bases: 2. CDR3 in amino acids: CASRDRENYGYTF. CDR3 bases: TGTGCCAGCAGGGACAGGGAGAACTATGGCTACACCTTC. The complete variable domain, with remaining parts taken from reference TRBV7-2 and TRBJ1-2, reads GAGVSQSPSNKVTEKGKDVELRCDPISGHTALYWYRQSLGQGLEFLIYFQGNSAPDKSGLPSDRFSAERTGGSVSTLTIQRTQQEDSAVYLCASRDRENYGYTFGSGTRLTVV.

This clone has only a few counts. The chain combines TRBV6-5 with TRBJ1-1; D possibly corresponds to TRBD1 (6 bases). The V and J ends lost 7 bases and 0 bases respectively, with 15 bases between them. The CDR3 covers 15 residues. The germline CDR1 and CDR2 sequences are MNHEY and SVGAGI. CDR3 amino acids: CASNGARGMNTEAFF. The CDR3, as DNA: TGTGCCAGCAATGGCGCCAGGGGAATGAACACTGAAGCTTTCTTT.

To note about this clone: The same CDR3 also results from other DNA sequences found in this sample. The chain has TRBV30 and TRBJ1-6, with 9 bases identical to TRBD1. J gave up 8 bases and V 0 bases, and 5 bases lay outside the gene matches. The CDR3 has 15 residues. Germline CDR1 reads GTSNPN; CDR2 reads SVGIG (reference sequence). The CDR3 nucleotides are TGTGCCTGGAGTGTTCTGGACAGGGGTGATTCACCCCTCCACTTT. It translates to CAWSVLDRGDSPLHF.

The V gene is TRBV28, the J gene TRBJ1-1, with D unclear. Trimming shortened V by 5 bases and J by 4 bases, and 8 bases separated the two germline ends. CDR1 is MDHEN, CDR2 SYDVKM, per germline. The CDR3 spans 12 residues. The CDR3 sequence: CASSTMSTEAFF. The DNA for the CDR3 is TGTGCCAGCAGTACAATGTCCACTGAAGCTTTCTTT.

This clone occurred once. The chain recombines TRBV5-1 with TRBJ1-2, with TRBD1 matching over 8 bases. CDR1 is SGHRS and CDR2 is YFSETQ in the germline V gene. The V segment lost 4 bases and the J segment 8 bases; nucleotides outside the gene matches: 4. This CDR3 region has 12 residues. The CDR3 coding sequence is TGCGCCAGCAGCCTAGCAGGGGGCGGCTACACCTTC. Translation gives CASSLAGGGYTF.

This sequence joins TRBV14 and TRBJ1-2; no clear D gene. The germline V and J ends were trimmed by 1 base and 2 bases, with 8 bases remaining between them. CDR3 length equals 14 residues. CDR1 is SGHDN and CDR2 is FVKESK in the germline V gene. The CDR3 reads CASSQGPSNYGYTF. The DNA of the CDR3 is TGTGCCAGCAGCCAAGGGCCCTCGAACTATGGCTACACCTTC.

This clone was detected only a few times. The V gene is TRBV19, the J gene TRBJ1-1, with 8 positions matching TRBD1. CDR1 is LNHDA and CDR2 is SQIVND in the germline V gene (reference sequence). V was clipped by 7 bases and J by 5 bases; unmatched bases: 9. The CDR3 covers 14 residues. The DNA for the CDR3 is TGTGCCAGTACAGGACAGGGCTTCAGGACTGAAGCTTTCTTT. Translating gives CASTGQGFRTEAFF.

V and J are TRBV6-5 and TRBJ1-2, with TRBD1 identical over 8 bases. The CDR3 contains 14 residues. Germline V gene data show CDR1 as MNHEY and CDR2 as SVGAGI. J gave up 7 bases and V 0 bases, and 4 bases lay outside the gene matches. Written as DNA, the CDR3 is TGTGCCAGCAGTTACTCCCAGGGGGCGGGTGGCTACACCTTC. It translates to CASSYSQGAGGYTF.

The chain is built from TRBV4-3 and TRBJ2-7, with TRBD1 as a possible D gene (5 bases). There are 15 residues in the CDR3. Germline-derived CDR1 and CDR2 are LGHNA and YSLEER. V was shortened by 4 bases and J by 3 bases, with 16 bases between the two germline ends. CDR3 nucleotides: TGCGCCAGCAGCCTCGGCGCCTCCAGGGTCTACGAGCAGTACTTC. Amino acids: CASSLGASRVYEQYF.

V and J are TRBV18 and TRBJ1-1, with TRBD1 as a possible D gene (6 bases). Per germline, CDR1 KGHSH and CDR2 LQKENI. The germline V and J ends were trimmed by 3 bases and 2 bases, with 13 bases remaining between them. The CDR3 totals 15 residues. This chain's CDR3 is CASSPNREPNTEAFF. In nucleotides, the CDR3 is TGTGCCAGCTCACCTAACAGGGAACCCAACACTGAAGCTTTCTTT.

The chain employs TRBV6-5 and TRBJ2-5, with TRBD2 identical over 11 bases. V gave up 4 bases and J gave up 4 bases; unmatched junction bases: 2. The CDR3 consists of 14 residues. From germline, CDR1 is MNHEY and CDR2 SVGAGI. CDR3 in amino acids: CASSFLAGGETQYF. The CDR3 region has the DNA TGTGCCAGCAGTTTCCTAGCGGGAGGAGAGACCCAGTACTTC.

This sequence joins TRBV15 and TRBJ2-1, with D perhaps TRBD1 (6 bases). Germline CDR1 reads LNHNV; CDR2 reads YYDKDF (reference sequence). V was clipped by 0 bases and J by 5 bases, with 11 bases between them. This CDR3 is 15 amino acids long. Here the CDR3 DNA reads TGTGCCACCAGCAGAGATTTCAGGGGAAACAATGAGCAGTTCTTC. Its translation: CATSRDFRGNNEQFF.